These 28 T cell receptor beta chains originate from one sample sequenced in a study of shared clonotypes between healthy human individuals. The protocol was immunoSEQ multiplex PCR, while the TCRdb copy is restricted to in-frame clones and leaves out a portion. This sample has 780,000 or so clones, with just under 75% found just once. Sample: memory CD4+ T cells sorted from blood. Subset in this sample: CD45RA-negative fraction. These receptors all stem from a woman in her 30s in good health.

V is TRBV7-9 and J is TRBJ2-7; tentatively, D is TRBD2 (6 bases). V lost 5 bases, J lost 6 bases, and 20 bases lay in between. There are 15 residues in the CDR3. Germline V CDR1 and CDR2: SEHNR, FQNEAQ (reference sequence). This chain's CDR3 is CASSPSSGTSSEQYF. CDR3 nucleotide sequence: TGTGCCAGCAGCCCTAGCTCCGGGACTTCCAGCGAGCAGTACTTC. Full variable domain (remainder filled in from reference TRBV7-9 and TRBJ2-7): DTGVSQNPRHKITKRGQNVTFRCDPISEHNRLYWYRQTLGQGPEFLTYFQNEAQLEKSRLLSDRFSAERPKGSFSTLEIQRTEQGDSAMYLCASSPSSGTSSEQYFGPGTRLTVT.

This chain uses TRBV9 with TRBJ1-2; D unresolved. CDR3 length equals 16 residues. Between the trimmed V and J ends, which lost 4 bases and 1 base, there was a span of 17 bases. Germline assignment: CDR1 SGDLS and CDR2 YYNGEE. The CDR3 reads CASSPPAGRLNYGYTF. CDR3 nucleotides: TGTGCCAGCAGCCCTCCTGCAGGACGACTTAACTATGGCTACACCTTC.

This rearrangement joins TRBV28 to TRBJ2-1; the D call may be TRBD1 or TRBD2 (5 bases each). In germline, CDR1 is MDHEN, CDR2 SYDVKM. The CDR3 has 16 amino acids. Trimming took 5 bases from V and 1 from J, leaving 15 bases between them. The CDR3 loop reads CASSPYGAGSYNEQFF. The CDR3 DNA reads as TGTGCCAGCAGTCCCTACGGGGCAGGGTCCTACAATGAGCAGTTCTTC.

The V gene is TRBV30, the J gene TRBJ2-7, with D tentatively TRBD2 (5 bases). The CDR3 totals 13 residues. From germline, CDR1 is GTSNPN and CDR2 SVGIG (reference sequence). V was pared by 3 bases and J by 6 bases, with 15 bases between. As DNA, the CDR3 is TGTGCCTGGAGATACGGAGGTTACGGCGAGCAGTACTTC. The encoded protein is CAWRYGGYGEQYF.

This CDR3 reads CASSLSPPGDTQYF. CDR3 DNA: TGTGCCAGCAGCTTAAGCCCCCCTGGAGATACGCAGTATTTT. The V call is TRBV7-3, the J call TRBJ2-3; D not certain. This CDR3 has 14 amino acids. CDR1 SGHTA and CDR2 FQGTGA come from the germline V gene. With 1 base removed from V and 5 bases from J, the gap between germline ends came to 10 bases.

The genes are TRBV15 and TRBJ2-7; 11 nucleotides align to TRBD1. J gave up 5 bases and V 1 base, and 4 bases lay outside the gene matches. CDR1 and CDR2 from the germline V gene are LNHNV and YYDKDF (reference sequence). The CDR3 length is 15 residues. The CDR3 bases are TGTGCCACCAGCAGAGCCGGGACAGGGGGGGACGAGCAGTACTTC. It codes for CATSRAGTGGDEQYF.

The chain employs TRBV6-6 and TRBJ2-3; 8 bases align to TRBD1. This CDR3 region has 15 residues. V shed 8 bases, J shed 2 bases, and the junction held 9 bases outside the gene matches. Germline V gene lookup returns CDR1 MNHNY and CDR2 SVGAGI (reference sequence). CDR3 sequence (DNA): TGTGCCAGCTCGGGTGGACAGGGATTCACAGATACGCAGTATTTT. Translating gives CASSGGQGFTDTQYF.

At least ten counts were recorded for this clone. CDR3 region: CASTDRAGGYTF. The CDR3 nucleotides read TGTGCCAGCACCGACAGGGCTGGCGGCTACACCTTC. V and J are TRBV28 and TRBJ1-2; 7 nucleotides line up with TRBD1. The CDR3 spans 12 residues. Trimming took 7 bases from V and 8 from J; bases not matched to a gene: 7. The germline V gene has CDR1 MDHEN and CDR2 SYDVKM.

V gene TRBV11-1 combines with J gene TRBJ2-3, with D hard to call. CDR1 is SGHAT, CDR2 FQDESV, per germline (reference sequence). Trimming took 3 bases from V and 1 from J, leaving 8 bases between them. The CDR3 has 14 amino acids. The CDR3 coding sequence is TGTGCCAGCAGCTTCGGTACCGGCACAGATACGCAGTATTTT. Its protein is CASSFGTGTDTQYF.

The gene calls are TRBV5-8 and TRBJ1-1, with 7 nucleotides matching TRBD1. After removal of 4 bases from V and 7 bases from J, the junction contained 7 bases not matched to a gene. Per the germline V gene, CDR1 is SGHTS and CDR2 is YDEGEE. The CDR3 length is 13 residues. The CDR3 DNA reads TGTGCCAGCAGCACGCCGGGACAGCTTGAAGCTTTCTTT. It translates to CASSTPGQLEAFF.

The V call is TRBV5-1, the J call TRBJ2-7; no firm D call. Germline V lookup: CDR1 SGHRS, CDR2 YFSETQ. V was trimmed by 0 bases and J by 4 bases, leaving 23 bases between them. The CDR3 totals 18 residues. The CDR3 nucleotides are TGCGCCAGCAGCTTGGGTTCGACTTTGGCCGCGACGAGTTACGAGCAGTACTTC. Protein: CASSLGSTLAATSYEQYF.

CDR3 DNA sequence: TGTGCCACCACACCTCTAGCGGGTCCTGGGGATACGCAGTATTTT. Translation gives CATTPLAGPGDTQYF. The chain combines TRBV10-3 with TRBJ2-3, with 8 bases that match TRBD2. The CDR3 extends over 15 amino acids. The germline CDR1 and CDR2 sequences are ENHRY and SYGVKD. J lost 6 bases, V lost 10 bases, and 15 bases had no gene match.

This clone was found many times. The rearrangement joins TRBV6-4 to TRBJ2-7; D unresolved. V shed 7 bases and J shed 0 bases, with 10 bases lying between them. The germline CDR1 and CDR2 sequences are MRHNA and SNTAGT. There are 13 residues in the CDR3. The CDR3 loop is CASTPQDSYEQYF. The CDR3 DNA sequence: TGTGCCAGCACCCCCCAGGACTCCTACGAGCAGTACTTC.

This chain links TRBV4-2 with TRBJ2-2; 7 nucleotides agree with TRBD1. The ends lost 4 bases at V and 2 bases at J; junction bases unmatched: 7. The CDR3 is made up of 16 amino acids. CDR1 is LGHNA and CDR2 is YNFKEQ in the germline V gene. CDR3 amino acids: CASSRTGQPNTGELFF. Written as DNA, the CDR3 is TGTGCCAGCAGCCGGACAGGACAGCCAAACACCGGGGAGCTGTTTTTT.

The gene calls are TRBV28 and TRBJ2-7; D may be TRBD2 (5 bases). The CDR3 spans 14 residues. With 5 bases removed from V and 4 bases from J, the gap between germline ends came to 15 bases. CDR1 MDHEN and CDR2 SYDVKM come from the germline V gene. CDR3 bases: TGTGCCAGCAGTAAGAGCGGAGATACGTACGAGCAGTACTTC. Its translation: CASSKSGDTYEQYF.

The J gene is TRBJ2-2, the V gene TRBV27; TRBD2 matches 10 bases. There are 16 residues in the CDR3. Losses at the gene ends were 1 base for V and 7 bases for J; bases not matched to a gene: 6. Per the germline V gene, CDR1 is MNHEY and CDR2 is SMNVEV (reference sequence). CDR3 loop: CASSLFLAGVIGELFF. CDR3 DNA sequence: TGTGCCAGCAGTTTATTTCTAGCGGGAGTCATCGGGGAGCTGTTTTTT.

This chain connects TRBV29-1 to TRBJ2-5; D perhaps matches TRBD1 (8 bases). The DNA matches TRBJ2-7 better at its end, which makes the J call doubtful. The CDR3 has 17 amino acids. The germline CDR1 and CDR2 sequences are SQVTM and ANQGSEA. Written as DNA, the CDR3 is TGCAGCGCCACGATCTCGGGAGGCAGGGGGCGATCCGGCGAGCAGTACTTC. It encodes CSATISGGRGRSGEQYF.

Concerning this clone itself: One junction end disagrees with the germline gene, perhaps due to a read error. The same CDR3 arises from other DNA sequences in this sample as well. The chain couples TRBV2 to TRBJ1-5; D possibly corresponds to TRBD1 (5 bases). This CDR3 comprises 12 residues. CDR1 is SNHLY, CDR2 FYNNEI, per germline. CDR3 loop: CASREGNQPQHF. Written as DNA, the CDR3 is TGTGCTAGCAGGGAGGGCAATCAGCCCCAGCATTTT.

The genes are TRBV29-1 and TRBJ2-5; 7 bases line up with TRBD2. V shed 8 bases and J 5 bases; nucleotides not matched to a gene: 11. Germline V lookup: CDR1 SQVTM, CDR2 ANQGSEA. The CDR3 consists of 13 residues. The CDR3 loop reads CSLVLGGLETQYF. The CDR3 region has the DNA TGCAGCCTCGTGCTCGGGGGGTTGGAGACCCAGTACTTC. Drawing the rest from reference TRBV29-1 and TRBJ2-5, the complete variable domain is SAVISQKPSRDICQRGTSLTIQCQVDSQVTMMFWYRQQPGQSLTLIATANQGSEATYESGFVIDKFPISRPNLTFSTLTVSNMSPEDSSIYLCSLVLGGLETQYFGPGTRLLVL.

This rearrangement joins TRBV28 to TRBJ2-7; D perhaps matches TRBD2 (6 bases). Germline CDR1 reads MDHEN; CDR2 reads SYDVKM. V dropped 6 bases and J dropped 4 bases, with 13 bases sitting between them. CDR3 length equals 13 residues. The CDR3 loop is CASRVGGRYEQYF. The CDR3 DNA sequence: TGTGCCAGCAGGGTCGGGGGAAGGTACGAGCAGTACTTC.

The CDR3 coding sequence is TGTGCCAGTAGTCTAGCTCCGCCGGGACTAGCGGGAGAGGGAGCCAAAAACATTCAGTACTTC. Translating gives CASSLAPPGLAGEGAKNIQYF. The chain has TRBV19 and TRBJ2-4; 14 bases are a match to TRBD2. This CDR3 has 21 amino acids. The J segment lost 0 bases and the V segment lost 5 bases, leaving 15 bases of the junction unmatched. Germline-derived CDR1 and CDR2 are LNHDA and SQIVND (reference sequence).

In DNA form, the CDR3 reads TGTGCCCAAAGGACTGGGTCCGATCCGTCCCACGAGCAGTACTTC. Its protein product is CAQRTGSDPSHEQYF. This chain uses TRBV9 with TRBJ2-7, with D tentatively TRBD2 (5 bases). V was trimmed by 10 bases and J by 5 bases, leaving 25 bases between them. Germline CDR1 and CDR2: SGDLS and YYNGEE. The CDR3 is 15 residues long.

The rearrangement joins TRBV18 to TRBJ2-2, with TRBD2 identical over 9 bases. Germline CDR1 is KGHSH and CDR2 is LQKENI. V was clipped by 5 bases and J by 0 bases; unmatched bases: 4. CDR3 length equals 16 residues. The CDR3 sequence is CASSFSGSSNTGELFF. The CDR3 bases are TGTGCCAGCTCATTTAGCGGGAGCTCGAACACCGGGGAGCTGTTTTTT.

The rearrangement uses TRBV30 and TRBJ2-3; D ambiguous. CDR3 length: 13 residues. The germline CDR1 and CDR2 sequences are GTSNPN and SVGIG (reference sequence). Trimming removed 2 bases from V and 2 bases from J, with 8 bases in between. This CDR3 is CAWSKGITDTQYF. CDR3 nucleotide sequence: TGTGCCTGGAGTAAAGGGATCACAGATACGCAGTATTTT.

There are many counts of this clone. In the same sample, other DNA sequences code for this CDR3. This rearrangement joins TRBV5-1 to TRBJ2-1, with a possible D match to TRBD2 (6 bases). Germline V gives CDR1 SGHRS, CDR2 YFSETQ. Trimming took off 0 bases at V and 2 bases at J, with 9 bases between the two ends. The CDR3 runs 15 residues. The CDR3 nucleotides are TGCGCCAGCAGCTTGGATAGCGGTACCTACAATGAGCAGTTCTTC. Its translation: CASSLDSGTYNEQFF.

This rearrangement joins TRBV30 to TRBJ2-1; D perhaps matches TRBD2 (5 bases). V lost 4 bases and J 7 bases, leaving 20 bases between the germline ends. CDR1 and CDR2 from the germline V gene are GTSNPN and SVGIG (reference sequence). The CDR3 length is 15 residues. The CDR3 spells CAWTLDWSRTNEQFF. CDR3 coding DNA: TGTGCCTGGACACTGGACTGGAGCAGGACGAATGAGCAGTTCTTC.

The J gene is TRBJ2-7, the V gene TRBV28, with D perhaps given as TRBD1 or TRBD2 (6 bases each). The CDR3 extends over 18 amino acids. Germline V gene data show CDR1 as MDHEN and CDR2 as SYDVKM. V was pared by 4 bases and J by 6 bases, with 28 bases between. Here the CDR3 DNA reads TGTGCCAGCAGTTCTCCCGCTGGCCGGGGGCACGGACTAAGCGAGCAGTACTTC. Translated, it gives CASSSPAGRGHGLSEQYF. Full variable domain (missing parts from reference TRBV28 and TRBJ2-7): DVKVTQSSRYLVKRTGEKVFLECVQDMDHENMFWYRQDPGLGLRLIYFSYDVKMKEKGDIPEGYSVSREKKERFSLILESASTNQTSMYLCASSSPAGRGHGLSEQYFGPGTRLTVT.

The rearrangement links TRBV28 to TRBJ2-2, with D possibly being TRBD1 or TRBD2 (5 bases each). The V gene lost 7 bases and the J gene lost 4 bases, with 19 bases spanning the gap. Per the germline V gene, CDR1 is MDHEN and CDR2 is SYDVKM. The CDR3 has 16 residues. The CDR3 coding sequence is TGTGCCAGCACCCCGGCCGGGGCGGTACTCACCGGGGAGCTGTTTTTT. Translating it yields CASTPAGAVLTGELFF.